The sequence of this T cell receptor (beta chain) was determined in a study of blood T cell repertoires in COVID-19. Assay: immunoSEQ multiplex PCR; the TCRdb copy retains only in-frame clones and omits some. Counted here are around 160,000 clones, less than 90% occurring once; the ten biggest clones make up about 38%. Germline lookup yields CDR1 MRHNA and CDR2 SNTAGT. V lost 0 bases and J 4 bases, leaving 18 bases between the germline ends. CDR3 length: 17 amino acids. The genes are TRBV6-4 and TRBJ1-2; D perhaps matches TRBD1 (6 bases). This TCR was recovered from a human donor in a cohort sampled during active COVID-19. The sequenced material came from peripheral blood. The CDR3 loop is CASSDSGRGGSLYGYTF. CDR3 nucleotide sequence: TGTGCCAGCAGTGACTCCGGCAGGGGTGGTTCGCTCTATGGCTACACCTTC.